These T cell receptor beta chains were read from a single sample in a study of cytomegalovirus exposure and HLA in healthy donors. Using immunoSEQ multiplex PCR, the repertoire was profiled, and TCRdb retains in-frame clones only, with some absent. Here the sample spans about 140,000 clones, around four fifths being singletons. Material for sequencing was PBMCs. These receptors all come from a boy under 10 years old in good health and CMV-seronegative. Both conserved end residues are part of each CDR3. D genes are given only for firm matches. Some rows have no size entry. The others give once, few or many, or a class for an expanded clone.

abundance: NA
j_gene: TRBJ2-7
d_gene: TRBD2
v_gene: TRBV4-3
CDR3aa: CASSQDRTSGMGAYEQYF
CDR3nt: TGCGCCAGCAGCCAAGATCGGACTAGCGGGATGGGGGCCTACGAGCAGTACTTC

abundance: NA
j_gene: TRBJ1-1
d_gene: NA
v_gene: TRBV7-9
CDR3aa: CASSLAKMNTEAFF
CDR3nt: TGTGCCAGCAGCTTAGCCAAAATGAACACTGAAGCTTTCTTT

abundance: NA
j_gene: TRBJ2-1
d_gene: NA
v_gene: TRBV18
CDR3aa: CASSPYQGTSTNEQFF
CDR3nt: TGTGCCAGCTCACCATATCAGGGGACAAGCACGAATGAGCAGTTCTTC

abundance: once
j_gene: TRBJ2-7
d_gene: TRBD2
v_gene: TRBV27
CDR3aa: CASSLGGGERRQYF
CDR3nt: TGTGCCAGCAGTTTAGGCGGGGGGGAGAGAAGGCAGTACTTC

abundance: NA
j_gene: TRBJ1-1
d_gene: TRBD1
v_gene: TRBV11-2
CDR3aa: CASSPDRSGLNTEAFF
CDR3nt: TGTGCCAGCAGCCCGGACAGGTCGGGCTTGAACACTGAAGCTTTCTTT

abundance: NA
j_gene: TRBJ1-1
d_gene: TRBD1
v_gene: TRBV5-3
CDR3aa: CARSLGSGTGDTEAFF
CDR3nt: TGTGCCAGAAGCTTGGGAAGCGGGACAGGGGATACTGAAGCTTTCTTT

abundance: few
j_gene: TRBJ1-5
d_gene: NA
v_gene: TRBV7-2
CDR3aa: CASSPNSNQPQHF
CDR3nt: TGTGCCAGCAGCCCTAATAGCAATCAGCCCCAGCATTTT

abundance: NA
j_gene: TRBJ2-3
d_gene: NA
v_gene: TRBV28
CDR3aa: CASSYFSGTSTDTQYF
CDR3nt: TGTGCCAGCAGCTACTTTAGCGGAACCTCCACAGATACGCAGTATTTT

abundance: NA
j_gene: TRBJ1-5
d_gene: NA
v_gene: TRBV2
CDR3aa: CASSERGRGNNQPQHF
CDR3nt: TGTGCCAGCAGTGAACGCGGTCGGGGGAACAATCAGCCCCAGCATTTT

abundance: once
j_gene: TRBJ2-3
d_gene: NA
v_gene: TRBV27
CDR3aa: CASSLQSLWEMGTDTQYF
CDR3nt: TGTGCCAGCAGTTTACAGTCGTTGTGGGAGATGGGCACAGATACGCAGTATTTT

abundance: NA
j_gene: TRBJ1-3
d_gene: NA
v_gene: TRBV7-8
CDR3aa: CASSPGGSGNTIYF
CDR3nt: TGTGCCAGCAGCCCTGGGGGGTCCGGAAACACCATATATTTT

abundance: NA
j_gene: TRBJ2-3
d_gene: NA
v_gene: TRBV5-6
CDR3aa: CASSLFSPRVGQGTDTQYF
CDR3nt: TGTGCCAGCAGCTTGTTTAGTCCCCGTGTGGGGCAGGGCACAGATACGCAGTATTTT

abundance: NA
j_gene: TRBJ2-7
d_gene: NA
v_gene: TRBV2
CDR3aa: CASFSRGPSSYEQYF
CDR3nt: TGTGCCAGCTTCAGCAGGGGACCCTCCTCCTACGAGCAGTACTTC

abundance: NA
j_gene: TRBJ1-1
d_gene: NA
v_gene: TRBV6-5
CDR3aa: CASNAGSLYTEAFF
CDR3nt: TGTGCCAGCAACGCGGGGTCTCTGTACACTGAAGCTTTCTTT

abundance: NA
j_gene: TRBJ1-3
d_gene: NA
v_gene: TRBV5-1
CDR3aa: CASSFGLAGIGNTIYF
CDR3nt: TGCGCCAGCAGCTTTGGGCTGGCCGGGATCGGAAACACCATATATTTT

abundance: NA
j_gene: TRBJ2-3
d_gene: TRBD1
v_gene: TRBV5-4
CDR3aa: CASSLASQGATDTQYF
CDR3nt: TGTGCCAGCAGCTTGGCCTCTCAGGGGGCTACAGATACGCAGTATTTT

abundance: NA
j_gene: TRBJ1-2
d_gene: TRBD1
v_gene: TRBV5-6
CDR3aa: CASSLGPGGKNYGYTF
CDR3nt: TGTGCCAGCAGCTTGGGGCCAGGGGGGAAGAACTATGGCTACACCTTC

abundance: NA
j_gene: TRBJ2-7
d_gene: TRBD2
v_gene: TRBV5-1
CDR3aa: CASSLRGEGSYEQYF
CDR3nt: TGCGCCAGCAGCTTGCGGGGGGAGGGGTCCTACGAGCAGTACTTC

abundance: NA
j_gene: TRBJ1-6
d_gene: TRBD1
v_gene: TRBV6-5
CDR3aa: CASTLTGSGNSPLHF
CDR3nt: TGTGCCAGCACCCTGACAGGGAGTGGTAATTCACCCCTCCACTTT

abundance: NA
j_gene: TRBJ2-5
d_gene: TRBD2
v_gene: TRBV19
CDR3aa: CASSIAGGIQETQYF
CDR3nt: TGTGCCAGTAGTATAGCCGGGGGGATCCAAGAGACCCAGTACTTC

abundance: NA
j_gene: TRBJ1-4
d_gene: NA
v_gene: TRBV11-3
CDR3aa: CASSRRGEKLFF
CDR3nt: TGTGCCAGCAGCAGGCGCGGTGAAAAACTGTTTTTT

abundance: NA
j_gene: TRBJ1-5
d_gene: TRBD1
v_gene: TRBV2
CDR3aa: CASRAGTGRDQPQHF
CDR3nt: TGTGCCAGCAGGGCCGGGACAGGCCGCGATCAGCCCCAGCATTTT

abundance: NA
j_gene: TRBJ2-3
d_gene: TRBD2
v_gene: TRBV4-3
CDR3aa: CASSQDISGRLNTQYF
CDR3nt: TGCGCCAGCAGCCAAGATATAAGCGGGAGGCTAAATACGCAGTATTTT

abundance: NA
j_gene: TRBJ2-3
d_gene: NA
v_gene: TRBV4-3
CDR3aa: CASSQDNRAGDTDTQYF
CDR3nt: TGCGCCAGCAGCCAAGATAACCGGGCGGGCGACACAGATACGCAGTATTTT